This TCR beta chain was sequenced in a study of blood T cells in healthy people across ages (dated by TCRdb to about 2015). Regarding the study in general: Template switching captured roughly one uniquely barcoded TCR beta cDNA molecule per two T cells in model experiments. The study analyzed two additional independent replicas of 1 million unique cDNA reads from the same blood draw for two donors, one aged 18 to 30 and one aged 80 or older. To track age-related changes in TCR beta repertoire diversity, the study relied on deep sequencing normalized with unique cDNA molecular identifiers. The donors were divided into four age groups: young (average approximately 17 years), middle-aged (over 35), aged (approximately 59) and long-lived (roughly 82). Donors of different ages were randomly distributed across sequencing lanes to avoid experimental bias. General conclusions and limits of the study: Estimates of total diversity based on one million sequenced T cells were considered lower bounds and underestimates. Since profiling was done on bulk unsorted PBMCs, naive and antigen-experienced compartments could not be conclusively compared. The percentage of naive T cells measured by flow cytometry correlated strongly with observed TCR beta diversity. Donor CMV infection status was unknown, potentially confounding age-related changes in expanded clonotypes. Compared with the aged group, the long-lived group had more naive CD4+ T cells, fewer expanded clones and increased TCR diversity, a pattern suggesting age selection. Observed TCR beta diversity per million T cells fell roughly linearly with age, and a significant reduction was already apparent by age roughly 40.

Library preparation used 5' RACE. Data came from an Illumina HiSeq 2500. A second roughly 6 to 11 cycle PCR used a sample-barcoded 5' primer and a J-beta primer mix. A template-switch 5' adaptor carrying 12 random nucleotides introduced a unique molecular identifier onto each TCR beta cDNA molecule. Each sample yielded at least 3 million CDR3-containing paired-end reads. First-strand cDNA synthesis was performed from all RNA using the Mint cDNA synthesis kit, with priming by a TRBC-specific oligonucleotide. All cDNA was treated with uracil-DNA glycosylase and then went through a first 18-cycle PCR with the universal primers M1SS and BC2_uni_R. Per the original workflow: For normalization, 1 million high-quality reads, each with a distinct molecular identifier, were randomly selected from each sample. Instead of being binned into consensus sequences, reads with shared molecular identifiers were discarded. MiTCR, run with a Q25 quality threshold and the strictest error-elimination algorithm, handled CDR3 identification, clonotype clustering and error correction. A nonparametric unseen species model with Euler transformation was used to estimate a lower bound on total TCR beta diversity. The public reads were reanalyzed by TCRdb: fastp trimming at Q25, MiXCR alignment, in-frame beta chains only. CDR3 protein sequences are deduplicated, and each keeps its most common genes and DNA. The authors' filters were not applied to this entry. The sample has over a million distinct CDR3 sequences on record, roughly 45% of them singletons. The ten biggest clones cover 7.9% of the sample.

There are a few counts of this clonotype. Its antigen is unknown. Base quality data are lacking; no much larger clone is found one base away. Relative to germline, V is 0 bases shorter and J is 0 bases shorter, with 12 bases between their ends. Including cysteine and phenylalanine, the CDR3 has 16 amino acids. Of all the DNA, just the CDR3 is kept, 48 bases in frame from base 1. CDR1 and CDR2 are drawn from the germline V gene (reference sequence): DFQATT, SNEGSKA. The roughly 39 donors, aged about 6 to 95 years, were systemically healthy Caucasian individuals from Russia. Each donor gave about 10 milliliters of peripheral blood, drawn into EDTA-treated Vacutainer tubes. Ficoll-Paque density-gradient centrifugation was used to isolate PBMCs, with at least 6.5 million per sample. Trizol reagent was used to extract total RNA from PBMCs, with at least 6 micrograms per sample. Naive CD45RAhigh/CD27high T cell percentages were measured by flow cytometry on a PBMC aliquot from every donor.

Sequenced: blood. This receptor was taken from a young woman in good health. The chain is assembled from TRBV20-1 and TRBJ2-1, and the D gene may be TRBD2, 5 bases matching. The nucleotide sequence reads TGCAGTGCTAGAGATCGGGAACTCCACTCCTACAATGAGCAGTTCTTC. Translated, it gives CSARDRELHSYNEQFF.